The clone carrying this T cell receptor (beta chain) was picked up many times. These data belong to a study of T-cell reconstitution after alpha-beta-depleted transplantation in children. V shed 5 bases, J shed 7 bases, and the junction held 12 bases outside the gene matches. Germline CDR1 SEHNR, CDR2 FQNEAQ (reference sequence). The CDR3 has 17 amino acids. Preparing the TCRbeta library involved the use of unique molecular identifiers. TCRdb recomputed calls from the PCR reads with MiXCR, one row per CDR3 protein. The profile shows approximately 290,000 distinct CDR3 sequences, 9.5% to 13% of them singletons.

The clonotype was recovered from a male patient aged 2-15 years who had a stem cell transplant for chronic granulomatous disease, so the T cells may come from the graft donor. This chain uses TRBV7-9 with TRBJ2-1; 12 nucleotides match TRBD1. Source: peripheral blood, taken 180 days after TCRalphabeta/CD19-depleted stem cell transplant. The CDR3 sequence: CASSRGQGARYTNEQFF. CDR3 DNA: TGTGCCAGCAGCCGGGGACAGGGGGCTCGCTACACTAATGAGCAGTTCTTC.